This T cell receptor (beta chain) emerged from a study of identical twins. Points from the study as a whole: It was cross-sectional statistical analysis, not following the same donors, that the conclusions relied on. The presence of invariant MAIT and iNKT cells could partly confound analyses of zero-insertion sequences.

TCRdb independently ran MiXCR on the 5' RACE reads; one entry per CDR3 protein. The table has hundreds of thousands of distinct CDR3 sequences, around 10% seen once. Only a few counts were recorded for this clonotype. Antigen unknown. The trim removed 4 bases at V and 10 bases at J, leaving 13 bases unmatched. The CDR3 covers 15 residues. Germline V gene data show CDR1 as SGHKS and CDR2 as YYEKEE (reference sequence). Sequenced material: memory (CD45RO+) T cells sorted from blood. This receptor was identified in a young woman in good health. This sequence joins TRBV5-5 and TRBJ2-1, with 8 bases matching TRBD1. The CDR3 protein is CASSPNGQGAGEQFF. DNA for the CDR3: TGTGCCAGCAGCCCGAATGGGCAGGGGGCTGGGGAGCAGTTCTTC.